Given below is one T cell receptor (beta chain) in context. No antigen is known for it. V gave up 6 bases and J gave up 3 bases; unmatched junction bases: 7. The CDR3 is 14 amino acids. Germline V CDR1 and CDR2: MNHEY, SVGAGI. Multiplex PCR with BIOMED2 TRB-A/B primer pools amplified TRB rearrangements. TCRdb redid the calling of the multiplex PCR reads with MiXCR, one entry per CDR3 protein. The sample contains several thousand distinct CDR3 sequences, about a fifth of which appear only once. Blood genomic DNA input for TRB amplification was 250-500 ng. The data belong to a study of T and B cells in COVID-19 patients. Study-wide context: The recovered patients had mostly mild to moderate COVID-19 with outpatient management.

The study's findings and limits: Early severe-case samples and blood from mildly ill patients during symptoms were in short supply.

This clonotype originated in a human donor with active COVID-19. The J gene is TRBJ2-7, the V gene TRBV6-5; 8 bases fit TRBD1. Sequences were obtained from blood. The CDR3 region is CASRRRDRRYEQYF. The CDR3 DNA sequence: TGTGCCAGCAGACGCCGGGACAGGCGCTACGAGCAGTACTTC.